The rows below give T cell receptor beta chains drawn from one sample of a study of immune evolution from preneoplasia to lung adenocarcinoma. TCRdb's copy holds only in-frame clones and misses some; the assay was immunoSEQ multiplex PCR. The data hold roughly 14,000 clones, with approximately 78% observed a single time. The sample comprised FFPE minimally invasive lung adenocarcinoma tissue. Receptors were obtained from a person aged 65 to 79 with lung adenocarcinoma. The CDR3 runs from the conserved cysteine through the conserved F or W. D genes are given only for firm matches. Not every row has a clone size; where given, it reads once, few, many or a size class.

V gene: TRBV30
D gene: .
J gene: TRBJ1-3
clone size: .
CDR3 DNA: TGTGCCTGGAGTGTAGGGCCTGGGCTTGGAAACACCATATATTTT
CDR3 protein: CAWSVGPGLGNTIYF

V gene: TRBV4-2
D gene: TRBD1
J gene: TRBJ1-1
clone size: .
CDR3 DNA: TGTGCCAGCAGACCCGGGACAGTGAAGACTGAAGCTTTCTTT
CDR3 protein: CASRPGTVKTEAFF

V gene: TRBV19
D gene: .
J gene: TRBJ1-3
clone size: .
CDR3 DNA: TGTGCCAGTAGATCTGGAAACACCATATATTTT
CDR3 protein: CASRSGNTIYF

V gene: TRBV7-9
D gene: TRBD1
J gene: TRBJ2-1
clone size: .
CDR3 DNA: TGTGCCAGCAGCTTAGAAGGACAGGGGGACTACAATGAGCAGTTCTTC
CDR3 protein: CASSLEGQGDYNEQFF

V gene: TRBV18
D gene: .
J gene: TRBJ2-7
clone size: .
CDR3 DNA: TGTGCCAGCTCACCGGGCCGCCACGAGCAGTACTTC
CDR3 protein: CASSPGRHEQYF

V gene: TRBV7-3
D gene: .
J gene: TRBJ1-1
clone size: .
CDR3 DNA: TGTGCCAGCAGCTCGCCCGGACTCACTGAAGCTTTCTTT
CDR3 protein: CASSSPGLTEAFF

V gene: TRBV19
D gene: .
J gene: TRBJ2-2
clone size: .
CDR3 DNA: TGTGCCAGTAATCCGGGACTTGACACCGGGGAGCTGTTTTTT
CDR3 protein: CASNPGLDTGELFF

V gene: TRBV28
D gene: TRBD2
J gene: TRBJ2-4
clone size: .
CDR3 DNA: TGTGCCAGCAGTTTGGGGACTAGCGGAGTAGCCAAAAACATTCAGTACTTC
CDR3 protein: CASSLGTSGVAKNIQYF

V gene: TRBV27
D gene: TRBD1
J gene: TRBJ2-7
clone size: .
CDR3 DNA: TGTGCCAGCAGCAGGACAGGGGAGATCGGCGAGCAGTACTTC
CDR3 protein: CASSRTGEIGEQYF

V gene: TRBV11-1
D gene: .
J gene: TRBJ2-1
clone size: few
CDR3 DNA: TGTGCCAGCAGCGTCGGGACGGTTAACAATGAGCAGTTCTTC
CDR3 protein: CASSVGTVNNEQFF

V gene: TRBV28
D gene: TRBD1
J gene: TRBJ2-5
clone size: .
CDR3 DNA: TGTGCCAGCAGTTTCCCCGACAGGGGGGATGAGACCCAGTACTTC
CDR3 protein: CASSFPDRGDETQYF

V gene: TRBV7-9
D gene: .
J gene: TRBJ2-3
clone size: .
CDR3 DNA: TGTGCCAGCAGCTCAAACAACAGAGATACGCAGTATTTT
CDR3 protein: CASSSNNRDTQYF

V gene: TRBV19
D gene: .
J gene: TRBJ2-3
clone size: few
CDR3 DNA: TGTGCCAGTAGTCGGGAGCTACACACAGATACGCAGTATTTT
CDR3 protein: CASSRELHTDTQYF

V gene: TRBV28
D gene: TRBD1
J gene: TRBJ1-1
clone size: .
CDR3 DNA: TGTGCCAGCAGCCCTGCCGGGACAGGGGATTACGCTGAAGCTTTCTTT
CDR3 protein: CASSPAGTGDYAEAFF

V gene: TRBV5-6
D gene: .
J gene: TRBJ1-1
clone size: .
CDR3 DNA: TGTGCCAGCAGCTTGTACAGCACTGAAGCTTTCTTT
CDR3 protein: CASSLYSTEAFF

V gene: TRBV5-4
D gene: .
J gene: TRBJ2-2
clone size: .
CDR3 DNA: TGTGCCAGCAGCTTGGAGCAGGCCGGAACCGGGGAGCTGTTTTTT
CDR3 protein: CASSLEQAGTGELFF

V gene: TRBV30
D gene: .
J gene: TRBJ1-1
clone size: once
CDR3 DNA: TGTGCCTGGAGTTTCAGTCAGGGGAACACTGAAGCTTTCTTT
CDR3 protein: CAWSFSQGNTEAFF